This T cell receptor beta chain was identified during a study of early T cells in non-severe SARS-CoV-2 infection. This clonotype has a count of ten or more. TCRdb reanalysed the 5' RACE reads using MiXCR and keeps one entry per CDR3 protein. The table lists approximately 28,000 distinct CDR3 sequences, roughly 4.6% of them singletons, with 4% in the top ten. This clonotype originated in an adult who was a healthcare worker with PCR-confirmed SARS-CoV-2 infection or an uninfected control (not recorded which). The sequencing sample was made of whole blood.

CDR3: CASSVITGASTDTQYF. CDR3 DNA sequence: TGTGCCAGCTCGGTGATAACAGGGGCCAGCACAGATACGCAGTATTTT. The J gene is TRBJ2-3, the V gene TRBV18, with TRBD1 matching 7 bases. Germline V CDR1 and CDR2: KGHSH, LQKENI. The CDR3 runs to 16 residues. V lost 6 bases to trimming and J lost 0 bases; unmatched junction nucleotides: 9.